Listed below are T cell receptor beta chains from one sample, sequenced in a study of T cells in Graves' hyperthyroidism and ophthalmopathy. MiXCR was run by TCRdb on the multiplex PCR reads, yielding one entry per CDR3 protein. Of over 400,000 distinct CDR3 sequences in the sample, about 22% were seen once. Input material: blood. All receptors derive from a woman aged 70 to 79 with Graves' ophthalmopathy. Each CDR3 is given with its conserved first and last residue. Fields, in order: CDR3 protein, CDR3 DNA, V gene, D gene, CDR3 length, clone size, J gene. A D gene is named only where the DNA matches it firmly. Not every row has a clone size; where given, it reads once, few, many or a size class.

CDR3: CASSKLTGTGDTEAFF
DNA: TGTGCCAGCAGCAAGTTGACCGGGACAGGGGACACTGAAGCTTTCTTT
V: TRBV6-1
D: TRBD1
length: 16
size: few
J: TRBJ1-1

CDR3: CSASWREAGSEQFF
DNA: TGCAGTGCTAGTTGGCGGGAGGCCGGTAGTGAGCAGTTCTTC
V: TRBV20-1
D: TRBD2
length: 14
size: few
J: TRBJ2-1

CDR3: CASGTGLYNEQFF
DNA: TGTGCCAGCGGGACAGGGCTTTACAATGAGCAGTTCTTC
V: TRBV27
D: TRBD1
length: 13
size: few
J: TRBJ2-1

CDR3: CASRTEVNYGYTF
DNA: TGCGCCAGCAGAACTGAGGTTAACTATGGCTACACCTTC
V: TRBV5-1
D: -
length: 13
size: -
J: TRBJ1-2

CDR3: CASSKRGIGNQPQHF
DNA: TGCGCCAGCAGCAAACGAGGGATTGGCAATCAGCCCCAGCATTTT
V: TRBV4-1
D: -
length: 15
size: -
J: TRBJ1-5

CDR3: CASSWGLSSNQPQHF
DNA: TGTGCCAGTAGTTGGGGCCTCAGTAGCAATCAGCCCCAGCATTTT
V: TRBV19
D: -
length: 15
size: -
J: TRBJ1-5

CDR3: CASSFRDSYGYTF
DNA: TGTGCCAGCAGTTTTCGAGACAGCTATGGCTACACCTTC
V: TRBV28
D: -
length: 13
size: many
J: TRBJ1-2

CDR3: CASTVENPYEQYF
DNA: TGTGCCAGCACGGTGGAAAATCCCTACGAGCAGTACTTC
V: TRBV28
D: -
length: 13
size: many
J: TRBJ2-7

CDR3: CASSGRATNTEAFF
DNA: TGTGCCAGCAGCGGGCGTGCGACGAACACTGAAGCTTTCTTT
V: TRBV3-1
D: -
length: 14
size: many
J: TRBJ1-1

CDR3: CASSRQMRNTEAFF
DNA: TGTGCCAGCAGCCGACAGATGAGGAACACTGAAGCTTTCTTT
V: TRBV14
D: -
length: 14
size: many
J: TRBJ1-1

CDR3: CASSLFFRSGSYSNQPQHF
DNA: TGTGCCAGCAGTTTATTTTTCCGTTCCGGATCATATAGCAATCAGCCCCAGCATTTT
V: TRBV27
D: -
length: 19
size: many
J: TRBJ1-5

CDR3: CAWSRYGYTF
DNA: TGTGCCTGGAGTCGTTATGGCTACACCTTC
V: TRBV30
D: -
length: 10
size: many
J: TRBJ1-2

CDR3: CASAGAAGPGEQYF
DNA: TGCGCCAGCGCGGGAGCGGCGGGGCCCGGCGAGCAGTACTTC
V: TRBV4-3
D: TRBD2
length: 14
size: few
J: TRBJ2-7

CDR3: CASSTGTGSNQPQHF
DNA: TGTGCCAGCAGTACCGGGACGGGAAGCAATCAGCCCCAGCATTTT
V: TRBV6-1
D: -
length: 15
size: many
J: TRBJ1-5

CDR3: CSGVGAAYNSPLHF
DNA: TGCAGTGGGGTAGGGGCCGCTTATAATTCACCCCTCCACTTT
V: TRBV20-1
D: -
length: 14
size: -
J: TRBJ1-6

CDR3: CASSVSGRAAGANVLTF
DNA: TGTGCCAGCAGCGTTAGCGGGAGGGCAGCCGGGGCCAACGTCCTGACTTTC
V: TRBV7-9
D: TRBD2
length: 17
size: -
J: TRBJ2-6

CDR3: CASSSTGTSYEQFF
DNA: TGTGCCAGCAGCTCTACCGGGACTAGTTATGAGCAGTTCTTC
V: TRBV11-1
D: TRBD2
length: 14
size: many
J: TRBJ2-1

CDR3: CASSVERGRTDTQYF
DNA: TGTGCCAGCAGCGTAGAGCGCGGGAGGACAGATACGCAGTATTTT
V: TRBV9
D: TRBD2
length: 15
size: few
J: TRBJ2-3

CDR3: CASSLVIGANTGELFF
DNA: TGCGCCAGCAGCTTGGTTATTGGGGCGAACACCGGGGAGCTGTTTTTT
V: TRBV5-1
D: -
length: 16
size: few
J: TRBJ2-2

CDR3: CASISPVAGPDTQYF
DNA: TGTGCCAGCATCTCCCCGGTGGCGGGACCAGATACGCAGTATTTT
V: TRBV7-9
D: -
length: 15
size: once
J: TRBJ2-3

CDR3: CASSLWVGTGGTTDTQYF
DNA: TGTGCCAGCAGCTTATGGGTGGGGACAGGGGGAACCACAGATACGCAGTATTTT
V: TRBV7-2
D: TRBD1
length: 18
size: many
J: TRBJ2-3

CDR3: CASSWGAGATGNTEAFF
DNA: TGTGCCAGCAGTTGGGGTGCAGGGGCAACTGGGAACACTGAAGCTTTCTTT
V: TRBV28
D: -
length: 17
size: -
J: TRBJ1-1

CDR3: CSAARLASDYEQYF
DNA: TGCAGTGCCGCCCGACTAGCGTCTGACTACGAGCAGTACTTC
V: TRBV20-1
D: TRBD2
length: 14
size: -
J: TRBJ2-7

CDR3: CASSFGTGMVTEAFF
DNA: TGTGCCAGCAGTTTCGGGACAGGGATGGTGACTGAAGCTTTCTTT
V: TRBV28
D: TRBD1
length: 15
size: -
J: TRBJ1-1

CDR3: CASTHRSTYNEQFF
DNA: TGTGCCAGTACCCATAGGAGTACCTACAATGAGCAGTTCTTC
V: TRBV19
D: -
length: 14
size: -
J: TRBJ2-1

CDR3: CASSQEQGPAGPGNEQFF
DNA: TGTGCCAGCAGCCAAGAACAAGGTCCGGCGGGACCAGGCAATGAGCAGTTCTTC
V: TRBV4-2
D: -
length: 18
size: -
J: TRBJ2-1

CDR3: CASSLSRGAYNSPLHF
DNA: TGTGCCAGCAGTTTGTCTCGGGGGGCCTATAATTCACCCCTCCACTTT
V: TRBV12-3/TRBV12-4
D: -
length: 16
size: -
J: TRBJ1-6

CDR3: CASKFLDGSNQPQHF
DNA: TGTGCCAGCAAATTCTTGGACGGTAGCAATCAGCCCCAGCATTTT
V: TRBV27
D: -
length: 15
size: few
J: TRBJ1-5

CDR3: CASSSGTGYKETQYF
DNA: TGTGCCAGCAGCTCCGGGACAGGGTATAAAGAGACCCAGTACTTC
V: TRBV7-3
D: TRBD1
length: 15
size: few
J: TRBJ2-5

CDR3: CASSRGQENTEAFF
DNA: TGTGCCAGCAGCCGGGGACAGGAGAACACTGAAGCTTTCTTT
V: TRBV12-3/TRBV12-4
D: TRBD1
length: 14
size: many
J: TRBJ1-1

CDR3: CASSERLFYNEQFF
DNA: TGCGCCAGCAGTGAGAGGCTCTTCTACAATGAGCAGTTCTTC
V: TRBV10-2
D: -
length: 14
size: -
J: TRBJ2-1

CDR3: CAISGGPEADTQYF
DNA: TGTGCCATCAGTGGGGGGCCGGAGGCAGATACGCAGTATTTT
V: TRBV10-3
D: -
length: 14
size: -
J: TRBJ2-3

CDR3: CSVAPGQGVTGELFF
DNA: TGCAGCGTTGCGCCGGGACAGGGGGTCACCGGGGAGCTGTTTTTT
V: TRBV29-1
D: TRBD1
length: 15
size: -
J: TRBJ2-2

CDR3: CASRSRTNEKLFF
DNA: TGTGCCAGCAGGTCTAGAACTAATGAAAAACTGTTTTTT
V: TRBV2
D: -
length: 13
size: many
J: TRBJ1-4

CDR3: CASSPWTSGYEQYF
DNA: TGTGCCAGCAGCCCTTGGACTAGCGGCTACGAGCAGTACTTC
V: TRBV3-1
D: TRBD2
length: 14
size: many
J: TRBJ2-7

CDR3: CAAGHNYGYTF
DNA: TGTGCAGCGGGACATAACTATGGCTACACCTTC
V: TRBV10-3
D: -
length: 11
size: -
J: TRBJ1-2

CDR3: CASSQEWVMNTEAFF
DNA: TGTGCCAGCAGCCAAGAGTGGGTTATGAACACTGAAGCTTTCTTT
V: TRBV14
D: -
length: 15
size: -
J: TRBJ1-1

CDR3: CASNGPHHNEQFF
DNA: TGTGCCAGCAATGGCCCCCATCACAATGAGCAGTTCTTC
V: TRBV7-8
D: -
length: 13
size: many
J: TRBJ2-1

CDR3: CASRPGTSANEQFF
DNA: TGTGCCAGCAGACCCGGGACTAGCGCCAATGAGCAGTTCTTC
V: TRBV12-3/TRBV12-4
D: TRBD2
length: 14
size: many
J: TRBJ2-1

CDR3: CASTPEGLGDSEQFF
DNA: TGTGCCAGCACCCCGGAGGGATTAGGTGACAGTGAGCAGTTCTTC
V: TRBV28
D: -
length: 15
size: many
J: TRBJ2-1

CDR3: CAISERAGGPYEQYF
DNA: TGTGCCATCAGTGAAAGGGCGGGAGGGCCCTACGAGCAGTACTTC
V: TRBV10-3
D: TRBD2
length: 15
size: many
J: TRBJ2-7

CDR3: CAWSGWTANEKLFF
DNA: TGTGCCTGGAGTGGATGGACGGCTAATGAAAAACTGTTTTTT
V: TRBV30
D: -
length: 14
size: few
J: TRBJ1-4

CDR3: CASRHRTPSGNTIYF
DNA: TGTGCCAGCAGGCATCGGACACCCTCTGGAAACACCATATATTTT
V: TRBV6-2/TRBV6-3
D: -
length: 15
size: -
J: TRBJ1-3

CDR3: CASSSSPGYEQYF
DNA: TGTGCCAGCAGCTCAAGCCCAGGGTACGAGCAGTACTTC
V: TRBV7-9
D: -
length: 13
size: few
J: TRBJ2-7

CDR3: CASTSLGGSGGYTF
DNA: TGTGCCAGCACCTCCCTCGGGGGGAGCGGAGGCTACACCTTC
V: TRBV6-1
D: -
length: 14
size: many
J: TRBJ1-2

CDR3: CASSISGRYNEQFF
DNA: TGTGCCAGCAGCATTAGCGGGAGGTACAATGAGCAGTTCTTC
V: TRBV28
D: TRBD2
length: 14
size: many
J: TRBJ2-1

CDR3: CASSLSGDRALGGYTF
DNA: TGTGCCAGCAGTTTAAGCGGTGACAGGGCCCTTGGTGGCTACACCTTC
V: TRBV12-3/TRBV12-4
D: TRBD1
length: 16
size: many
J: TRBJ1-2

CDR3: CASSLSAGSQPQHF
DNA: TGCGCCAGCAGCTTGTCTGCAGGGAGTCAGCCCCAGCATTTT
V: TRBV5-1
D: -
length: 14
size: -
J: TRBJ1-5

CDR3: CASSSTGPGELFF
DNA: TGTGCCAGCAGCTCGACAGGTCCCGGGGAGCTGTTTTTT
V: TRBV7-2
D: -
length: 13
size: -
J: TRBJ2-2

CDR3: CASSQDAAGFQETQYF
DNA: TGTGCCAGCAGCCAAGATGCAGCGGGCTTCCAAGAGACCCAGTACTTC
V: TRBV3-1
D: -
length: 16
size: -
J: TRBJ2-5

CDR3: CASSIMAGFGYTF
DNA: TGTGCCAGTAGTATTATGGCAGGCTTCGGCTACACCTTC
V: TRBV19
D: -
length: 13
size: few
J: TRBJ1-2

CDR3: CASSLPPRAPPQYF
DNA: TGTGCCAGCAGCTTACCTCCCCGCGCCCCTCCGCAGTATTTT
V: TRBV11-2
D: -
length: 14
size: many
J: TRBJ2-3

CDR3: CSVLLTGGGETQYF
DNA: TGCAGTGTCCTCCTCACAGGGGGCGGTGAGACCCAGTACTTC
V: TRBV20-1
D: TRBD1
length: 14
size: -
J: TRBJ2-5